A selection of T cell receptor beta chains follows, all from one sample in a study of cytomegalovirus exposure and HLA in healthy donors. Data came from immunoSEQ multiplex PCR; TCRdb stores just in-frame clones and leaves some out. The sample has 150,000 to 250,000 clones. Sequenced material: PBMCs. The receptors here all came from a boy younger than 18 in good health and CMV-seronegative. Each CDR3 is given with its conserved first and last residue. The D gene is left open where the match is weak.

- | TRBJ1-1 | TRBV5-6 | CASSLGGNGVEAFF | TGTGCCAGCAGCTTGGGAGGGAATGGGGTTGAAGCTTTCTTT
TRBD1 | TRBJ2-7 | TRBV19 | CASSMTGNEQYF | TGTGCCAGTAGTATGACAGGGAATGAGCAGTACTTC
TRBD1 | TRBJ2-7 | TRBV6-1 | CASSEIPGQGAYEQYF | TGTGCCAGCAGTGAAATCCCGGGACAGGGGGCATACGAGCAGTACTTC
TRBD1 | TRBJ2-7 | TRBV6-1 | CASRQSGTGYEQYF | TGTGCCAGCAGGCAATCAGGGACAGGGTACGAGCAGTACTTC
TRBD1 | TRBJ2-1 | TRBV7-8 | CASTLRQGHEQFF | TGTGCCAGCACGTTGAGACAGGGACATGAGCAGTTCTTC
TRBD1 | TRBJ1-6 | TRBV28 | CASRSPDRGLPLHF | TGTGCCAGCAGATCACCGGACAGGGGTCTACCCCTCCACTTT
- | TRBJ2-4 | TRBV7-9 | CASTPMSDIQYF | TGTGCCAGCACCCCCATGAGCGACATTCAGTACTTC
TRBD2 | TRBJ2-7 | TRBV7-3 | CASSLSGTSGAYEQYF | TGTGCCAGCAGCTTGTCGGGAACTAGCGGGGCCTACGAGCAGTACTTC
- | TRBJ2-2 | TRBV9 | CASSTRGGELFF | TGTGCCAGCAGCACCAGGGGAGGGGAGCTGTTTTTT
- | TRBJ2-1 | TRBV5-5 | CASSLDPRRGQKGKEQFF | TGTGCCAGCAGCTTGGATCCAAGGAGGGGACAGAAGGGTAAAGAGCAGTTCTTC
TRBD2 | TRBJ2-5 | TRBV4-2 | CASSQEISGGARETQYF | TGTGCCAGCAGCCAAGAAATTAGCGGGGGGGCCAGAGAGACCCAGTACTTC
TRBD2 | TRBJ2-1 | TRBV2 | CASNFLAGKGNEQFF | TGTGCCAGCAATTTCCTAGCGGGGAAGGGTAATGAGCAGTTCTTC
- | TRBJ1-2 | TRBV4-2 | CASSQADKNYGYTF | TGTGCCAGCAGCCAAGCCGACAAAAACTATGGCTACACCTTC
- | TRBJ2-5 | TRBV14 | CASSQDSSAPQTQYF | TGTGCCAGCAGCCAAGACAGTAGCGCACCGCAGACCCAGTACTTC
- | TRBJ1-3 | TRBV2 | CASSDGRMQSF | TGTGCCAGCAGTGATGGCAGAATGCAAAGTTTT
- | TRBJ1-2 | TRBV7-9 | CAVRGANGYTF | TGTGCCGTTCGCGGGGCCAATGGCTACACCTTC
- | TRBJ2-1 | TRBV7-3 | CASSLYLAPTEQFF | TGTGCCAGCAGCTTATATCTAGCCCCCACTGAGCAGTTCTTC
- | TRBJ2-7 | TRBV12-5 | CASGLYPHGASYEQYF | TGTGCTAGTGGTTTGTACCCTCATGGGGCATCTTACGAGCAGTACTTC
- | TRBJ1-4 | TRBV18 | CASSPAIRGFNEKLFF | TGTGCCAGCTCACCAGCAATTAGGGGCTTTAATGAAAAACTGTTTTTT
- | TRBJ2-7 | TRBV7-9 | CASSIVDLGLPRAEQYF | TGTGCCAGCAGCATAGTGGACCTCGGACTGCCGAGAGCCGAGCAGTACTTC
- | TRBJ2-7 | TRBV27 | CASSLSRSYEQYF | TGTGCCAGCAGTTTATCCAGAAGCTACGAGCAGTACTTC
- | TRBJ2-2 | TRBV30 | CAWSWPLLTNTGELFF | TGTGCCTGGAGTTGGCCCCTTCTTACGAACACCGGGGAGCTGTTTTTT
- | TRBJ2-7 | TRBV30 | CAWSVGRYEQYF | TGTGCCTGGAGTGTAGGGAGGTACGAGCAGTACTTC
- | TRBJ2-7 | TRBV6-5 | CASSSLRDRSYEQYF | TGTGCCAGCAGCTCCCTCCGTGACAGGTCCTACGAGCAGTACTTC
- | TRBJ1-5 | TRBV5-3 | CARSLESRAQHF | TGTGCCAGAAGCTTGGAGTCTCGGGCCCAGCATTTT
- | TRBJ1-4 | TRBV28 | CASSPGRGREKLFF | TGTGCCAGCAGCCCGGGCAGAGGGAGGGAAAAACTGTTTTTT
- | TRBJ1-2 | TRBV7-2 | CASTLLGGVVYGYTF | TGTGCCAGCACCCTTTTAGGGGGGGTAGTTTATGGCTACACCTTC
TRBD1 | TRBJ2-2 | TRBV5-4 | CASSGRQGAPNTGELFF | TGTGCCAGCAGCGGGAGACAGGGGGCGCCGAACACCGGGGAGCTGTTTTTT
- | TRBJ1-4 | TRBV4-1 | CASSLQVATNEKLFF | TGCGCCAGCAGCCTCCAGGTAGCAACTAATGAAAAACTGTTTTTT
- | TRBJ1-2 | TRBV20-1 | CSALDLEGYTF | TGCAGTGCTCTTGACCTAGAGGGCTACACCTTC
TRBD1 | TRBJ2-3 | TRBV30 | CAFTDRGKPTDTQYF | TGTGCCTTCACGGACAGGGGAAAGCCCACAGATACGCAGTATTTT
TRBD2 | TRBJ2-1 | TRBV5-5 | CASSSVAGGGYNEQFF | TGTGCCAGCAGCTCTGTAGCGGGGGGCGGGTACAATGAGCAGTTCTTC
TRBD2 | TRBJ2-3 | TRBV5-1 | CASSLSLAGGTLNTQYF | TGCGCCAGCAGCTTATCCCTAGCGGGGGGGACTTTAAATACGCAGTATTTT
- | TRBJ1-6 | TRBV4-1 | CASSQGPPRDRGGRGNSPLHF | TGCGCCAGCAGCCAAGGACCCCCCCGGGATCGGGGAGGAAGGGGAAATTCACCCCTCCACTTT
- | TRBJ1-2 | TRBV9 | CASSVGDSLNYGYTF | TGTGCCAGCAGCGTAGGAGACAGTCTAAACTATGGCTACACCTTC
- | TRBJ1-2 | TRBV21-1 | CASSSPGCDGYTF | TGTGCCAGCAGCTCACCAGGGTGCGATGGCTACACCTTC
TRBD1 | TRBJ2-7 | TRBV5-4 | CASSSNRTGGYEQYF | TGTGCCAGCAGCTCGAACCGGACAGGGGGCTACGAGCAGTACTTC
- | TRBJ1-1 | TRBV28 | CASNPAPDRNTEAFF | TGTGCCAGCAACCCGGCTCCGGACAGGAACACTGAAGCTTTCTTT
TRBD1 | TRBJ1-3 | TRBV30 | CAWATGQGAGNTIYF | TGTGCCTGGGCTACTGGACAGGGAGCAGGAAACACCATATATTTT
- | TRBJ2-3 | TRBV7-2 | CASSLGRGATTDTQYF | TGTGCCAGCAGCTTGGGTCGGGGGGCGACCACAGATACGCAGTATTTT
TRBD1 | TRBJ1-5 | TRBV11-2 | CASSSIRGPDQPQHF | TGTGCCAGCAGCTCTATCAGGGGGCCAGACCAGCCCCAGCATTTT
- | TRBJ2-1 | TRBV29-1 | CSVLSEVTYNEQFF | TGCAGCGTTCTATCCGAAGTAACCTACAATGAGCAGTTCTTC
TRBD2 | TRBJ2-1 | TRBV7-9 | CASSAIAGGLRNEQFF | TGTGCCAGCAGCGCTATAGCGGGGGGGCTTAGAAATGAGCAGTTCTTC